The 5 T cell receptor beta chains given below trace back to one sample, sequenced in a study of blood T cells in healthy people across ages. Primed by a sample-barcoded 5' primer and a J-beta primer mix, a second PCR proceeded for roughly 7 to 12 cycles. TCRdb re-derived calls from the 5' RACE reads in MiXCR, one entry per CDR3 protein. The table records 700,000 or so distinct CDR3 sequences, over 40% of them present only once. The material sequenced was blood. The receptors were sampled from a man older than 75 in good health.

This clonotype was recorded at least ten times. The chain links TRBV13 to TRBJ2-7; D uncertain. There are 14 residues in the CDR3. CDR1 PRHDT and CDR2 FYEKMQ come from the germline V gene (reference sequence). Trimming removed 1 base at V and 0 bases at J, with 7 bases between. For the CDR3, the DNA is TGTGCCAGCAGCTTAGTTGCAGTCTCCTACGAGCAGTACTTC. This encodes CASSLVAVSYEQYF.

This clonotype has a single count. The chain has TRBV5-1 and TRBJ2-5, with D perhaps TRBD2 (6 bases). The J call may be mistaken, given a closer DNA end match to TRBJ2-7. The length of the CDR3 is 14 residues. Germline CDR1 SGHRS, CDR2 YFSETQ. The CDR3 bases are TGCGCCAGCAGTTTAACCTATAGCGGCGACGAGCAGTACTTC. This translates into CASSLTYSGDEQYF.

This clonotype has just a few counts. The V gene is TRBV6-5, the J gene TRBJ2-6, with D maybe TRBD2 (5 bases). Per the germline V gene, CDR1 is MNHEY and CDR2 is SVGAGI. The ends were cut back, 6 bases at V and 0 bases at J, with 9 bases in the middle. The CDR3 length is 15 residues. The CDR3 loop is CASSRGSSGANVLTF. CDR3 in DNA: TGTGCCAGCAGCCGAGGGTCCTCTGGGGCCAACGTCCTGACTTTC.

The CDR3 region has the DNA TGTGCCAGCAGCGGGAGGGGTGGCTACGAGCAGTACTTC. Translated: CASSGRGGYEQYF. The chain is built from TRBV7-9 and TRBJ2-7, with 7 bases lining up with TRBD2. From germline, CDR1 is SEHNR and CDR2 FQNEAQ (reference sequence). This CDR3 is 13 amino acids long. With V trimmed by 5 bases and J by 3 bases, 4 bases remained unmatched. Using reference TRBV7-9 and TRBJ2-7 for the parts outside the CDR3, the full variable domain is DTGVSQNPRHKITKRGQNVTFRCDPISEHNRLYWYRQTLGQGPEFLTYFQNEAQLEKSRLLSDRFSAERPKGSFSTLEIQRTEQGDSAMYLCASSGRGGYEQYFGPGTRLTVT.

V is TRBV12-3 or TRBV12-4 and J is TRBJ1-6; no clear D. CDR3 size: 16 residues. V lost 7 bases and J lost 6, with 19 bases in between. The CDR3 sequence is CASILSRGVGNSPLHF. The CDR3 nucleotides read TGTGCCAGCATTTTGTCACGGGGTGTAGGTAATTCACCCCTCCACTTT.